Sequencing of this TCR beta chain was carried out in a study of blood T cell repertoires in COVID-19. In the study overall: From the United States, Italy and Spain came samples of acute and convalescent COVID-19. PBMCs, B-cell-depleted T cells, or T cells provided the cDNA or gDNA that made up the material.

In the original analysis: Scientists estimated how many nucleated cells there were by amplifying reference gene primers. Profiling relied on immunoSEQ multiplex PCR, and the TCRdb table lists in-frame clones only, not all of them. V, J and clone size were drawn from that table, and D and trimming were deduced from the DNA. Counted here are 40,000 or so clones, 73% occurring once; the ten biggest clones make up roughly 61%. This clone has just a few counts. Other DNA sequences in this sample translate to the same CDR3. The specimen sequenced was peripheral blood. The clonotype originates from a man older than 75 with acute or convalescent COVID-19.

The CDR3 nucleotides are TGTGCCAGTAGACCGGGACAGGGGGCGAACACCGGGGAGCTGTTTTTT. This codes for CASRPGQGANTGELFF. This chain joins TRBV19 and TRBJ2-2; 11 nucleotides agree with TRBD1. Germline CDR1 is LNHDA and CDR2 is SQIVND (reference sequence). V was clipped by 6 bases and J by 0 bases; unmatched bases: 3. The CDR3 length is 16 residues. The whole variable domain, filled in from reference TRBV19 and TRBJ2-2, reads DGGITQSPKYLFRKEGQNVTLSCEQNLNHDAMYWYRQDPGQGLRLIYYSQIVNDFQKGDIAEGYSVSREKKESFPLTVTSAQKNPTAFYLCASRPGQGANTGELFFGEGSRLTVL.